The sequence of this T cell receptor (beta chain) was determined in a study of memory CD4+ T cells and cytomegalovirus serostatus. Profiling relied on immunoSEQ multiplex PCR, and the TCRdb table lists in-frame clones only, not all of them. The sample includes tens of thousands of clones, less than 80% of them seen just once. CDR1 is KGHSH and CDR2 is LQKENI in the germline V gene. The ends lost 1 base at V and 8 bases at J; junction bases unmatched: 15. The CDR3 sequence is 18 residues long. Single viable CD3+CD4+CD8-CD45RO+ cells were sorted as the memory CD4+ T cells. What was sequenced was memory CD4+ T cells from blood. The chain couples TRBV18 to TRBJ1-4, with TRBD1 identical over 8 bases. The TCR sequence derives from an adult in good health and CMV-seronegative. CDR3 DNA sequence: TGTGCCAGCTCACCACTCTTATTGGGCAGGGGGCTTCAGGAAAAACTGTTTTTT. Translated: CASSPLLLGRGLQEKLFF.